This TCR beta chain was obtained from a study of blood T cell repertoires in COVID-19. Sequencing was performed with immunoSEQ multiplex PCR; in TCRdb, only in-frame clones are kept and a portion is missing. The sample has over 20,000 clones, almost 95% seen once. Between the trimmed V and J ends, which lost 9 bases and 4 bases, there was a span of 27 bases. The CDR3 is 17 residues long. Germline loops: CDR1 MDHEN, CDR2 SYDVKM. This chain uses TRBV28 with TRBJ2-5, with D possibly TRBD2 on 6 matching bases. The clonotype originates from a human donor in a cohort sampled during active COVID-19. Sequencing input: peripheral blood. The CDR3 DNA sequence: TGTGCCAGTCGGTGGGCGGGTGGACGGCGGGGTGGAGAGACCCAGTACTTC. Its translation: CASRWAGGRRGGETQYF.